A single sample gave rise to the 15 T cell receptor beta chains below, sequenced in a study of identical twins. TCRdb redid the calling of the 5' RACE reads with MiXCR, one entry per CDR3 protein. The profile covers 200,000 to 250,000 distinct CDR3 sequences, with approximately 8.3% appearing a single time and less than 2% taken by the ten largest. These same records also appear under a second study, on yellow fever vaccine responses in identical twins.

Material: memory (CD45RO+) T cells sorted from blood. The source of these receptors is a woman aged 18-35 years in good health.

This clonotype was observed a few times. V usage is TRBV12-3 or TRBV12-4 and J usage is TRBJ2-4; D is perhaps TRBD2 (6 bases). The ends were cut back, 7 bases at V and 0 bases at J, with 13 bases in the middle. The CDR3 consists of 15 residues. CDR3 loop: CASTSLGGAKNIQYF. CDR3 sequence (DNA): TGTGCCAGCACCTCGTTGGGGGGAGCCAAAAACATTCAGTACTTC.

This clonotype was found a few times. The J gene is TRBJ2-3, the V gene TRBV29-1; a possible D gene is TRBD1 (5 bases). This CDR3 contains 12 residues. Germline assignment: CDR1 SQVTM and CDR2 ANQGSEA. Between the trimmed V and J ends, which lost 7 bases and 2 bases, there was a span of 10 bases. The CDR3 bases are TGCAGCGCTAGGGGCTTCACAGATACGCAGTATTTT. This translates into CSARGFTDTQYF.

This clonotype was seen more than once but under ten times. The V gene is TRBV7-9, the J gene TRBJ2-5, with D perhaps being TRBD1 or TRBD2 (5 bases each). The germline gives CDR1 SEHNR, CDR2 FQNEAQ (reference sequence). V was shortened by 5 bases and J by 2 bases, with 15 bases between the two germline ends. The CDR3 covers 15 residues. The CDR3 loop is CASSNRRAGQETQYF. The CDR3 DNA reads TGTGCCAGCAGCAACCGGCGGGCAGGGCAAGAGACCCAGTACTTC.

The gene calls are TRBV7-2 and TRBJ2-5, with unresolved D. V gave up 1 base and J gave up 5 bases, with 14 bases separating them. The CDR3 is 15 amino acids. Germline CDR1 SGHTA, CDR2 FQGNSA. The DNA of the CDR3 is TGTGCCAGCAGCTTAGATGGACGGGCCGGGGAGACCCAGTACTTC. This gives the protein CASSLDGRAGETQYF.

Many counts were recorded for this clonotype. One end of the junction does not line up with germline, which may come from a read error. The chain recombines TRBV11-2 with TRBJ2-2; D is ambiguous. The CDR3 is 15 amino acids. Germline CDR1 is SGHAT and CDR2 is FQNNGV. CDR3 sequence reads: CASSLDNFNTGELFF. The CDR3 DNA is TGTGCCAGCAGCCTAGACAACTTTAACACCGGGGAGCTGTTTTTT.

Only a few counts were recorded for this clonotype. The J gene is TRBJ2-3, the V gene TRBV20-1; D is possibly TRBD1 or TRBD2 (5 bases each). CDR1 and CDR2 from the germline V gene are DFQATT and SNEGSKA (reference sequence). The V end lost 5 bases, the J end lost 0 bases, and 12 bases lay between the germline ends. The CDR3 extends over 14 amino acids. The CDR3 is CSAPRDPSTDTQYF. The CDR3 bases are TGCAGTGCTCCCCGGGACCCCAGCACAGATACGCAGTATTTT.

The count of this clonotype is one. This sequence joins TRBV27 and TRBJ2-6; possible D gene TRBD2, 5 bases. V lost 2 bases to trimming and J lost 5 bases, with 10 bases between them. Germline V gene data show CDR1 as MNHEY and CDR2 as SMNVEV (reference sequence). The CDR3 runs to 15 residues. The CDR3 sequence is CASSLDWRRANVLTF. Written as DNA, the CDR3 is TGTGCCAGCAGTTTAGATTGGAGGAGGGCCAACGTCCTGACTTTC.

CDR3 loop: CASSIPTGSTDTQYF. CDR3 coding DNA: TGTGCCAGCAGCATACCGACAGGGAGCACAGATACGCAGTATTTT. The chain uses TRBV7-9 and TRBJ2-3; 7 bases line up with TRBD1. Trimming at V came to 5 bases and at J to 0 bases, leaving 5 bases not matched to a gene. The CDR3 consists of 15 residues. CDR1 and CDR2 (germline): SEHNR, FQNEAQ (reference sequence).

This clonotype occurred a few times. The chain is built from TRBV5-1 and TRBJ2-3; D might be TRBD2 (5 bases). Between the trimmed V and J ends, which lost 0 bases and 5 bases, there was a span of 16 bases. CDR3 size: 16 residues. The germline V gene has CDR1 SGHRS and CDR2 YFSETQ. CDR3 sequence (DNA): TGCGCCAGCAGCTTGGGCCGGGGAGTTCTGGGAGATACGCAGTATTTT. Amino acids: CASSLGRGVLGDTQYF. Using reference TRBV5-1 and TRBJ2-3 for the parts outside the CDR3, the full variable domain is KAGVTQTPRYLIKTRGQQVTLSCSPISGHRSVSWYQQTPGQGLQFLFEYFSETQRNKGNFPGRFSGRQFSNSRSEMNVSTLELGDSALYLCASSLGRGVLGDTQYFGPGTRLTVL.

This chain's CDR3 is CASSAPGGLKQETQYF. In nucleotides, the CDR3 is TGTGCCAGCAGTGCCCCCGGGGGACTAAAACAAGAGACCCAGTACTTC. The gene calls are TRBV28 and TRBJ2-5, with 7 bases identical to TRBD2. The ends lost 5 bases at V and 2 bases at J; junction bases unmatched: 11. CDR3 length: 16 amino acids. Germline V gives CDR1 MDHEN, CDR2 SYDVKM.

This clonotype was recorded many times. The CDR3, as DNA: TGCGCCAGCAGCCAGACAGGACAGGGGGCACACGAGCAGTACTTC. Translated, it gives CASSQTGQGAHEQYF. The chain recombines TRBV5-1 with TRBJ2-7; 11 positions match TRBD1. CDR1 and CDR2 from the germline V gene are SGHRS and YFSETQ. This CDR3 is built from 15 residues. V was pared by 4 bases and J by 5 bases, with 8 bases of the junction left unmatched.

This clonotype has more than one count but fewer than ten. V usage is TRBV13 and J usage is TRBJ2-1; perhaps TRBD1 as D (6 bases). CDR3 length: 12 residues. The germline V and J ends were trimmed by 4 bases and 9 bases, with 10 bases remaining between them. Germline CDR1 reads PRHDT; CDR2 reads FYEKMQ (reference sequence). This chain's CDR3 is CASSWGQGEQFF. CDR3 bases: TGTGCCAGCAGCTGGGGGCAAGGTGAGCAGTTCTTC. Variable domain in full (rest from reference TRBV13 and TRBJ2-1): AAGVIQSPRHLIKEKRETATLKCYPIPRHDTVYWYQQGPGQDPQFLISFYEKMQSDKGSIPDRFSAQQFSDYHSELNMSSLELGDSALYFCASSWGQGEQFFGPGTRLTVL.

In this sample, this clonotype turned up a few times. CDR3 amino acids: CASSETISTMNTEAFF. CDR3 nucleotide sequence: TGTGCCAGCAGTGAGACAATATCGACGATGAACACTGAAGCTTTCTTT. The chain carries TRBV6-1 and TRBJ1-1; D is unclear. The CDR3 is made up of 16 amino acids. Trimming removed 3 bases from V and 0 bases from J, with 14 bases in between. Germline V gives CDR1 MNHNS, CDR2 SASEGT.

This clonotype has more than one count but fewer than ten. The V call is TRBV12-3 or TRBV12-4, the J call TRBJ1-1; TRBD1 matches at 8 bases. This CDR3 is built from 13 residues. J lost 4 bases, V lost 7 bases, and 5 bases had no gene match. This CDR3 is CASTYQGATEAFF. As DNA, the CDR3 is TGTGCCAGCACCTATCAGGGGGCCACTGAAGCTTTCTTT.

This clonotype was counted between two and nine times. The CDR3 coding sequence is TGTGCCAGCAGTGACTCTGACGGGAGTTCCTACAATGAGCAGTTCTTC. Translating it yields CASSDSDGSSYNEQFF. This chain uses TRBV6-4 with TRBJ2-1; possible D gene TRBD2, 6 bases. Trimming shortened V by 0 bases and J by 1 base, and 10 bases separated the two germline ends. The CDR3 sequence is 16 residues long. From germline, CDR1 is MRHNA and CDR2 SNTAGT.